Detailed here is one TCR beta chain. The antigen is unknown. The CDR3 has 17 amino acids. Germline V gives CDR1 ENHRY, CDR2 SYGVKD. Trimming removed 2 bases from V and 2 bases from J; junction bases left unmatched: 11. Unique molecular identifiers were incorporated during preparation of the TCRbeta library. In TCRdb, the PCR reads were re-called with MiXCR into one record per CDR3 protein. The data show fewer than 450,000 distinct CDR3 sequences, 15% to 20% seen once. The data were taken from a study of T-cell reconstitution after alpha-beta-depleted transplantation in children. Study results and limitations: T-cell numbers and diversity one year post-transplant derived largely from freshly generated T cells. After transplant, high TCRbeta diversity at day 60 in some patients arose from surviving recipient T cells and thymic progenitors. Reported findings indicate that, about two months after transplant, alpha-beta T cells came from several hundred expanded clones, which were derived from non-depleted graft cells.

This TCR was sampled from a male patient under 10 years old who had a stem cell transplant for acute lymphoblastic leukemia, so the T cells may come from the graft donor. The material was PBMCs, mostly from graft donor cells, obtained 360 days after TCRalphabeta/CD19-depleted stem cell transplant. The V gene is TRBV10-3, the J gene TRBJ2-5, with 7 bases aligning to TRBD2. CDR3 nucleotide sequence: TGTGCCATCAGTGAGGTGGGGGAGGGCCTGTGGCAAGAGACCCAGTACTTC. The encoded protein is CAISEVGEGLWQETQYF.